The rows below give T cell receptor beta chains drawn from one sample of a study of graft-versus-host responses after intestinal transplantation. Profiled with immunoSEQ multiplex PCR; TCRdb holds only in-frame clones, not every one. The repertoire holds some 110,000 clones, with around nine tenths as singletons. The antigens of these receptors remain unknown. The specimen was unstimulated CD4+ T cells sorted from spleen or lymph node cells, collected before transplant. These receptors were taken from a human donor who was the organ donor for an intestinal transplant. CDR3s include the opening cysteine and the closing phenylalanine or tryptophan. D genes are given only for firm matches. Only some rows state a clone size, as once, few, many or a class for expanded clones.

clone_size: -
d_call: -
cdr3_length: 12
j_call: TRBJ1-2
v_call: TRBV5-1
cdr3_nt: TGCGCCAGCAGCCTACAGGGCTATGGCTACACCTTC
cdr3_aa: CASSLQGYGYTF

clone_size: -
d_call: -
cdr3_length: 15
j_call: TRBJ1-4
v_call: TRBV11-2
cdr3_nt: TGTGCCAGCAGCTTGAGGGGGTCGTCTAGTGAAAAACTGTTTTTT
cdr3_aa: CASSLRGSSSEKLFF

clone_size: -
d_call: -
cdr3_length: 14
j_call: TRBJ1-2
v_call: TRBV2
cdr3_nt: TGTGCCAGCACGGAAGAACATATGGGGTATGGCTACACCTTC
cdr3_aa: CASTEEHMGYGYTF

clone_size: -
d_call: -
cdr3_length: 14
j_call: TRBJ1-2
v_call: TRBV5-1
cdr3_nt: TGCGCCAGCAGCTTGGGGTGGGGTAAAGCCTCTTCCTCCTTC
cdr3_aa: CASSLGWGKASSSF

clone_size: -
d_call: TRBD1
cdr3_length: 15
j_call: TRBJ2-1
v_call: TRBV27
cdr3_nt: TGTGCCAGCAGTTTGGACAGGGGGCAATACAATGAGCAGTTCTTC
cdr3_aa: CASSLDRGQYNEQFF

clone_size: -
d_call: -
cdr3_length: 16
j_call: TRBJ1-4
v_call: TRBV25-1
cdr3_nt: TGTGCCAGCAGTGACTACCGGGACCTACGAGGGGAAAAACTGTTTTTT
cdr3_aa: CASSDYRDLRGEKLFF

clone_size: -
d_call: TRBD1
cdr3_length: 15
j_call: TRBJ1-5
v_call: TRBV7-2
cdr3_nt: TGTGCCAGCAGCTCACTGACAGGGTTGAATCAGCCCCAGCATTTT
cdr3_aa: CASSSLTGLNQPQHF

clone_size: -
d_call: -
cdr3_length: 18
j_call: TRBJ1-4
v_call: TRBV23-1
cdr3_nt: TGCGCCAGCAGTCAATTAAGCCCCCTCTTAGCAACTAATGAAAAACTGTTTTTT
cdr3_aa: CASSQLSPLLATNEKLFF

clone_size: -
d_call: TRBD2
cdr3_length: 17
j_call: TRBJ2-1
v_call: TRBV7-3
cdr3_nt: TGTGCCAGCAGCTTAGGGACTAGCGGGAGTGGGCACAATGAGCAGTTCTTC
cdr3_aa: CASSLGTSGSGHNEQFF

clone_size: -
d_call: TRBD1
cdr3_length: 16
j_call: TRBJ2-7
v_call: TRBV19
cdr3_nt: TGTGCCAGTAGTCCTCAGGGGACAGGGCCAACCTACGAGCAGTACTTC
cdr3_aa: CASSPQGTGPTYEQYF

clone_size: -
d_call: -
cdr3_length: 13
j_call: TRBJ2-5
v_call: TRBV19
cdr3_nt: TGTGCCAGTAGTACGACTGAGGGGGAGACCCAGTACTTC
cdr3_aa: CASSTTEGETQYF

clone_size: -
d_call: TRBD2
cdr3_length: 15
j_call: TRBJ2-7
v_call: TRBV14
cdr3_nt: TGTGCCAGCAGCCAAGCGCTAGCGGGGGCCTACGAGCAGTACTTC
cdr3_aa: CASSQALAGAYEQYF

clone_size: once
d_call: TRBD1
cdr3_length: 15
j_call: TRBJ1-5
v_call: TRBV6-6
cdr3_nt: TGTGCCAGCAGTTACGGGACAGGGTCGGAGCAGCCCCAGCATTTT
cdr3_aa: CASSYGTGSEQPQHF

clone_size: once
d_call: TRBD2
cdr3_length: 15
j_call: TRBJ2-7
v_call: TRBV11-3
cdr3_nt: TGTGCCAGCAGCCCCCGAGCGGGAGAAGGCTACGAGCAGTACTTC
cdr3_aa: CASSPRAGEGYEQYF

clone_size: -
d_call: TRBD2
cdr3_length: 14
j_call: TRBJ2-3
v_call: TRBV30
cdr3_nt: TGTGCCTGGAGTAAGGGACTAGCCGCAGATACGCAGTATTTT
cdr3_aa: CAWSKGLAADTQYF

clone_size: -
d_call: -
cdr3_length: 18
j_call: TRBJ2-4
v_call: TRBV7-7
cdr3_nt: TGTGCTAGCAGTTTTGGGGGACCGGAGGGACTAGCCAAAAACATTCAGTACTTC
cdr3_aa: CASSFGGPEGLAKNIQYF

clone_size: -
d_call: -
cdr3_length: 16
j_call: TRBJ2-2
v_call: TRBV7-8
cdr3_nt: TGTGCCAGCAGCTTAGCGCCGGGGAAGAACACCGGGGAGCTGTTTTTT
cdr3_aa: CASSLAPGKNTGELFF

clone_size: once
d_call: TRBD2
cdr3_length: 13
j_call: TRBJ2-7
v_call: TRBV6-1
cdr3_nt: TGTGCCAGCAGGGCTAGCGGGACCTCCGAGCAGTACTTC
cdr3_aa: CASRASGTSEQYF

clone_size: once
d_call: TRBD2
cdr3_length: 15
j_call: TRBJ2-3
v_call: TRBV7-3
cdr3_nt: TGTGCCAGCAGCTTAACTAGCGGGAGTTCAGATACGCAGTATTTT
cdr3_aa: CASSLTSGSSDTQYF

clone_size: -
d_call: -
cdr3_length: 14
j_call: TRBJ2-7
v_call: TRBV18
cdr3_nt: TGTGCCAGCTCACCACAGGGTAGAGCCTACGAGCAGTACTTC
cdr3_aa: CASSPQGRAYEQYF

clone_size: -
d_call: -
cdr3_length: 12
j_call: TRBJ1-2
v_call: TRBV19
cdr3_nt: TGTGCCAGTAGTATAGATCCAGTGGTGTACACCTTC
cdr3_aa: CASSIDPVVYTF

clone_size: -
d_call: -
cdr3_length: 16
j_call: TRBJ1-1
v_call: TRBV28
cdr3_nt: TGTGCCAGCAGTTCCTCCCGAGACGTAAGGAACACTGAAGCTTTCTTT
cdr3_aa: CASSSSRDVRNTEAFF

clone_size: -
d_call: -
cdr3_length: 19
j_call: TRBJ1-4
v_call: TRBV12-5
cdr3_nt: TGTGCTAGTGGTTTGTCACCATCGACTCTGACAGTCCTAAATGAAAAACTGTTTTTT
cdr3_aa: CASGLSPSTLTVLNEKLFF

clone_size: -
d_call: -
cdr3_length: 14
j_call: TRBJ1-1
v_call: TRBV5-1
cdr3_nt: TGCGCCAGCAGCTTGGGAGGCCAGGCCCCTGAAGCTTTCTTT
cdr3_aa: CASSLGGQAPEAFF

clone_size: -
d_call: -
cdr3_length: 15
j_call: TRBJ2-1
v_call: TRBV7-2
cdr3_nt: TGTGCCAGCGTACTTGGGACCCTCGAATACAATGAGCAGTTCTTC
cdr3_aa: CASVLGTLEYNEQFF

clone_size: -
d_call: TRBD1
cdr3_length: 14
j_call: TRBJ2-3
v_call: TRBV10-3
cdr3_nt: TGTGCCATCAGTGGGACAGGGCACACAGATACGCAGTATTTT
cdr3_aa: CAISGTGHTDTQYF